The clone carrying this T cell receptor beta chain was found a few times. Original handling: Cell counts per sample came from amplifying reference gene primers. The assay was immunoSEQ multiplex PCR, and TCRdb's table has in-frame clones only and misses some. For V, J and clone size, that table is used; D and trimming come from the DNA. The sample has around 250,000 clones; around 93% are singletons. The data belong to a study of blood T cell repertoires in COVID-19. Germline V lookup: CDR1 SGHDT, CDR2 YYEEEE. This CDR3 has 14 amino acids. V shed 0 bases and J shed 6 bases, with 10 bases lying between them.

This rearrangement joins TRBV5-6 to TRBJ2-4; no reliable D call. This sequence was found in a human donor in a cohort exposed to, infected with or recovered from COVID-19 (not recorded which). The donor label of this sample is uncertain. The material sequenced was PBMCs or T cells enriched from blood (not recorded which). CDR3 nucleotide sequence: TGTGCCAGCAGCTTGGCGCGGCCCCCAAACATTCAGTACTTC. Encoded protein: CASSLARPPNIQYF. The full variable domain, in which reference TRBV5-6 and TRBJ2-4 provide the parts outside the CDR3, is DAGVTQSPTHLIKTRGQQVTLRCSPKSGHDTVSWYQQALGQGPQFIFQYYEEEERQRGNFPDRFSGHQFPNYSSELNVNALLLGDSALYLCASSLARPPNIQYFGAGTRLSVL.